What follows are 23 T cell receptor beta chains derived from one specimen sequenced in a study of blood T cell repertoires in COVID-19. Libraries were prepared by immunoSEQ multiplex PCR; TCRdb keeps only in-frame clonotypes and omits some of them. Counted here are 130,000 to 150,000 clones, 88% occurring once; the ten biggest clones make up 2.3%. The sequenced sample consisted of peripheral blood. These TCRs come from a human donor in a cohort sampled during active COVID-19.

This chain's CDR3 is CASRQGRPGVNSGNTIYF. The CDR3 coding sequence is TGTGCCAGCAGACAGGGGCGGCCAGGGGTGAACTCTGGAAACACCATATATTTT. The chain uses TRBV7-8 and TRBJ1-3; 7 bases map to TRBD1. The CDR3 covers 18 residues. Germline CDR1 reads SGHVS; CDR2 reads FQNEAQ. Trimming at V came to 6 bases and at J to 0 bases, leaving 14 bases not matched to a gene.

This chain joins TRBV28 and TRBJ1-1; 7 bases are shared with TRBD1. J gave up 11 bases and V 3 bases, and 6 bases lay outside the gene matches. This CDR3 contains 12 residues. Germline CDR1 is MDHEN and CDR2 is SYDVKM. The CDR3 loop reads CASSLIQGRAFF. The CDR3 DNA reads as TGTGCCAGCAGTTTGATACAGGGGAGGGCTTTCTTT.

The chain uses TRBV7-3 and TRBJ2-1, with 9 positions matching TRBD2. Germline V gene data show CDR1 as SGHTA and CDR2 as FQGTGA. J lost 7 bases, V lost 1 base, and 11 bases had no gene match. This CDR3 has 17 residues. The CDR3 DNA reads as TGTGCCAGCAGCTTAAACGGTTTGCGGGAGGGCCTTAATGAGCAGTTCTTC. Its translation is CASSLNGLREGLNEQFF.

The genes are TRBV14 and TRBJ1-4, with D unresolved. Germline V gene sequence: CDR1 SGHDN, CDR2 FVKESK. Trimming left V 4 bases short and J 0 bases short, with 18 bases between. This CDR3 is built from 18 residues. CDR3 loop: CASSRLSVRIATNEKLFF. CDR3 nucleotides: TGTGCCAGCAGCCGGTTAAGCGTGAGGATCGCAACTAATGAAAAACTGTTTTTT. Looking up the rest from reference TRBV14 and TRBJ1-4 gives the full variable domain: EAGVTQFPSHSVIEKGQTVTLRCDPISGHDNLYWYRRVMGKEIKFLLHFVKESKQDESGMPNNRFLAERTGGTYSTLKVQPAELEDSGVYFCASSRLSVRIATNEKLFFGSGTQLSVL.

The CDR3 sequence is CASSGTYRAANEQFF. The CDR3 region has the DNA TGTGCCAGCAGCGGCACATACAGGGCGGCCAATGAGCAGTTCTTC. The V and J genes are TRBV5-6 and TRBJ2-1; TRBD1 is a possible D gene (6 bases). Germline V gene data show CDR1 as SGHDT and CDR2 as YYEEEE. The CDR3 spans 15 residues. V was pared by 4 bases and J by 6 bases, with 17 bases between. The complete variable domain, with remaining parts taken from reference TRBV5-6 and TRBJ2-1, reads DAGVTQSPTHLIKTRGQQVTLRCSPKSGHDTVSWYQQALGQGPQFIFQYYEEEERQRGNFPDRFSGHQFPNYSSELNVNALLLGDSALYLCASSGTYRAANEQFFGPGTRLTVL.

The rearrangement joins TRBV5-1 to TRBJ1-1; perhaps TRBD1 as D (6 bases). The CDR3 contains 21 residues. The germline V gene encodes CDR1 SGHRS and CDR2 YFSETQ. The V gene lost 4 bases and the J gene lost 1 base, with 32 bases spanning the gap. The CDR3 nucleotides are TGCGCCAGCAGCCCCTCTTCGAGGGGAACAGGGTTAGGGGCAACGAACACTGAAGCTTTCTTT. It codes for CASSPSSRGTGLGATNTEAFF.

CDR3 nucleotide sequence: TGCGCCAGCAGCCCGGTGTGGGGACTAGCGGGGGGGCCTAGCTACGAGCAGTACTTC. This gives the protein CASSPVWGLAGGPSYEQYF. The V call is TRBV5-1, the J call TRBJ2-7; TRBD2 agrees at 16 bases. After removal of 4 bases from V and 3 bases from J, the junction contained 13 bases not matched to a gene. Germline V gene data show CDR1 as SGHRS and CDR2 as YFSETQ. This CDR3 is 19 amino acids long.

This clone was seen only once. This chain uses TRBV5-1 with TRBJ2-1; D remains ambiguous. There are 15 residues in the CDR3. V lost 3 bases and J 5 bases, leaving 15 bases between the germline ends. In germline, CDR1 is SGHRS, CDR2 YFSETQ. The CDR3 is CASSSRSSSNNEQFF. The CDR3 region has the DNA TGCGCCAGCAGCTCCCGTTCTAGTAGTAACAATGAGCAGTTCTTC. The full variable domain, rest sourced from reference TRBV5-1 and TRBJ2-1, is KAGVTQTPRYLIKTRGQQVTLSCSPISGHRSVSWYQQTPGQGLQFLFEYFSETQRNKGNFPGRFSGRQFSNSRSEMNVSTLELGDSALYLCASSSRSSSNNEQFFGPGTRLTVL.

CDR3 bases: TGTGCCAGCCGTAGTACAGGGATGCAGACCCAGTACTTC. Amino acid sequence: CASRSTGMQTQYF. J is TRBJ2-5 and V is TRBV28, with D tentatively TRBD1 (6 bases). The V gene lost 8 bases and the J gene lost 6 bases, with 16 bases spanning the gap. CDR1 MDHEN and CDR2 SYDVKM come from the germline V gene. This CDR3 contains 13 residues.

J is TRBJ2-1 and V is TRBV4-2; 9 bases align to TRBD2. The CDR3 has 16 residues. V shed 0 bases, J shed 6 bases, and the junction held 6 bases outside the gene matches. CDR1 and CDR2 from the germline V gene are LGHNA and YNFKEQ. The CDR3 region is CASSQDWTSEFNEQFF. Written as DNA, the CDR3 is TGTGCCAGCAGCCAAGATTGGACTAGCGAGTTCAATGAGCAGTTCTTC.

This clone was found a few times. V gene TRBV21-1 combines with J gene TRBJ1-2. TRBV21-1 is annotated as a pseudogene. This CDR3 is built from 14 residues. The CDR3 loop is CASSKERDSYGYTF. CDR3 in DNA: TGTGCCAGCAGCAAAGAGCGGGATTCTTATGGCTACACCTTC.

This chain connects TRBV5-1 to TRBJ2-7, with 8 bases fitting TRBD1. Trimming cost V 4 bases and J 3 bases; bases outside gene matches: 9. The CDR3 totals 15 residues. Looked up from germline, CDR1 is SGHRS and CDR2 is YFSETQ. This chain's CDR3 is CASSREQGGHYEQYF. For the CDR3, the DNA is TGCGCCAGCAGCCGGGAACAGGGGGGACACTACGAGCAGTACTTC. Combining the CDR3 with reference TRBV5-1 and TRBJ2-7 gives the whole variable domain KAGVTQTPRYLIKTRGQQVTLSCSPISGHRSVSWYQQTPGQGLQFLFEYFSETQRNKGNFPGRFSGRQFSNSRSEMNVSTLELGDSALYLCASSREQGGHYEQYFGPGTRLTVT.

This chain connects TRBV19 to TRBJ1-5; 8 positions match TRBD1. Germline CDR1 reads LNHDA; CDR2 reads SQIVND (reference sequence). The V gene end was trimmed by 9 bases and the J gene end by 3 bases; junction bases not matched to a gene: 13. The CDR3 is 16 residues long. The CDR3: CASRWGYRGNNQPQHF. The DNA for the CDR3 is TGTGCCAGCCGCTGGGGTTACAGGGGGAACAATCAGCCCCAGCATTTT. Based on the CDR3 plus reference TRBV19 and TRBJ1-5, the full variable domain is DGGITQSPKYLFRKEGQNVTLSCEQNLNHDAMYWYRQDPGQGLRLIYYSQIVNDFQKGDIAEGYSVSREKKESFPLTVTSAQKNPTAFYLCASRWGYRGNNQPQHFGDGTRLSIL.

This clone was seen once. The chain employs TRBV11-2 and TRBJ2-2; 9 nucleotides line up with TRBD2. This CDR3 contains 16 residues. Germline CDR1 SGHAT, CDR2 FQNNGV. Trimming at V came to 5 bases and at J to 3 bases, leaving 7 bases not matched to a gene. CDR3 coding DNA: TGTGCCAGCAGCCCCCTTAGCGGGAGTTACACCGGGGAGCTGTTTTTT. Amino acids: CASSPLSGSYTGELFF.

The rearrangement uses TRBV19 and TRBJ2-1; 7 nucleotides agree with TRBD2. With V trimmed by 5 bases and J by 7 bases, 8 bases remained unmatched. The CDR3 has 14 amino acids. Germline loops: CDR1 LNHDA, CDR2 SQIVND (reference sequence). Written as DNA, the CDR3 is TGTGCCAGTAGTTGGCGGGAGTCGATGAATGAGCAGTTCTTC. This codes for CASSWRESMNEQFF.

The count of this clone is one. This rearrangement joins TRBV2 to TRBJ1-5, with a weak D call TRBD1 (5 bases). CDR3 size: 16 residues. Trimming pared 6 bases from V and 7 bases from J, leaving 22 bases between. CDR1 is SNHLY and CDR2 is FYNNEI in the germline V gene. The CDR3 DNA reads TGTGCCAGCAGACGACTACTTGGGGGACGGGGGCAGCCCCAGCATTTT. This sequence encodes CASRRLLGGRGQPQHF.

This chain links TRBV28 with TRBJ2-1; 8 bases align to TRBD2. CDR3 length: 14 amino acids. CDR1 and CDR2 (germline): MDHEN, SYDVKM. The V and J ends lost 5 bases and 9 bases, in that order; junction bases with no gene match: 9. In nucleotides, the CDR3 is TGTGCCAGCAGTCTGGGACTAGGGTTAGGTGAGCAGTTCTTC. It codes for CASSLGLGLGEQFF.

The chain uses TRBV11-2 and TRBJ2-7; D gene uncertain. V was shortened by 5 bases and J by 1 base, with 9 bases between the two germline ends. The CDR3 is made up of 13 amino acids. Germline-derived CDR1 and CDR2 are SGHAT and FQNNGV. CDR3 in amino acids: CASSPQTSYEQYF. The DNA of the CDR3 is TGTGCCAGCAGCCCCCAGACTTCCTACGAGCAGTACTTC.

This chain joins TRBV5-6 and TRBJ2-7; 10 bases map to TRBD1. The germline V gene encodes CDR1 SGHDT and CDR2 YYEEEE. The CDR3 loop spans 14 amino acids. Trimming cost V 7 bases and J 6 bases; bases outside gene matches: 10. The CDR3: CASEKLTGGPEQYF. The CDR3 DNA reads TGTGCCAGCGAAAAATTGACAGGGGGCCCCGAGCAGTACTTC.

This chain links TRBV5-4 with TRBJ2-3; 9 nucleotides agree with TRBD1. Trimming cost V 0 bases and J 5 bases; bases outside gene matches: 10. CDR3 size: 17 residues. Germline V CDR1 and CDR2: SGHNT, YYREEE (reference sequence). CDR3: CASSLGQLGQGGDTQYF. The CDR3 bases are TGTGCCAGCAGCTTGGGACAGTTGGGACAGGGAGGAGATACGCAGTATTTT.

The gene calls are TRBV5-5 and TRBJ1-3, with D maybe TRBD1 (5 bases). The CDR3 totals 15 residues. Between the trimmed V and J ends, which lost 3 bases and 1 base, there was a span of 11 bases. The germline V gene encodes CDR1 SGHKS and CDR2 YYEKEE (reference sequence). As DNA, the CDR3 is TGTGCCAGCAGCTCCAGGGATACTTCTGGAAACACCATATATTTT. Translation: CASSSRDTSGNTIYF.

The chain joins TRBV10-1 to TRBJ2-2; weak D call: TRBD2 (5 bases). Trimming removed 3 bases from V and 1 base from J, with 9 bases in between. This CDR3 is 15 amino acids long. Germline CDR1 and CDR2: WNHNN and SYGVQD (reference sequence). CDR3 loop: CASSDIGKNTGELFF. The CDR3 nucleotides read TGCGCCAGCAGTGATATCGGGAAGAACACCGGGGAGCTGTTTTTT.

The V and J genes are TRBV7-2 and TRBJ1-1; tentatively, D is TRBD1 (5 bases). Germline-derived CDR1 and CDR2 are SGHTA and FQGNSA. This CDR3 region has 13 residues. Deletions cut 1 base from V and 3 bases from J, with 6 bases between. CDR3 nucleotide sequence: TGTGCCAGCAGCTTAGGGGGGGACACTGAAGCTTTCTTT. It codes for CASSLGGDTEAFF.